This T cell receptor (beta chain) was captured in a study of cytotoxic CD8 clonotypes in ibrutinib-treated CLL. General observations from the study: Clonality increased at ibrutinib response and stayed stable in sustained remission. At progression, however, it fell back toward baseline.

This CDR3 region has 14 residues. Trimming shortened V by 1 base and J by 4 bases, and 10 bases separated the two germline ends. The germline gives CDR1 SGHTA, CDR2 FQGNSA. Only in-frame clones appear in the TCRdb table, and some are missing; sequencing was by immunoSEQ multiplex PCR. The table records about 24,000 clones, less than 80% of them present only once. A word on this clone: Its antigen is as yet unknown.

The rearrangement joins TRBV7-2 to TRBJ2-5, with D possibly matching TRBD2 (5 bases). The sequence was collected from a human donor with chronic lymphocytic leukemia. Sequencing was performed on PBMCs, taken before ibrutinib treatment. Here the CDR3 reads CASSLDRTPETQYF. CDR3 nucleotides: TGTGCCAGCAGCTTAGACCGGACTCCAGAGACCCAGTACTTC.